This T cell receptor (beta chain) was captured in a study of cytomegalovirus exposure and HLA in healthy donors. Study-level findings and limits: Many donors shared some public TCRs, even though most TCR sequences were rare. Data from an earlier analysis indicated that most TCR beta V segments were productive either about 90% or about 30% of the time. What TCR beta sequences reportedly achieved was accurate prediction of HLA-A and HLA-B alleles in most subjects.

Regarding this clone: Antigen specificity is unknown.

The PCR employed 60 Vbeta primers together with 13 Jbeta primers. Sequenced by immunoSEQ multiplex PCR; TCRdb stores in-frame clones only, minus some. This sample has approximately 190,000 clones, with approximately 81% found just once. The source material was PBMCs. This TCR came from a boy under 18 in good health and CMV-seronegative.

CDR3 loop: CASSEAQGLASEQYF. The CDR3 bases are TGTGCCAGCAGTGAAGCGCAGGGACTAGCAAGCGAGCAGTACTTC. The chain couples TRBV2 to TRBJ2-7; 9 bases match TRBD2. The germline CDR1 and CDR2 sequences are SNHLY and FYNNEI. Losses at the gene ends were 0 bases for V and 6 bases for J; bases not matched to a gene: 6. This CDR3 contains 15 residues.